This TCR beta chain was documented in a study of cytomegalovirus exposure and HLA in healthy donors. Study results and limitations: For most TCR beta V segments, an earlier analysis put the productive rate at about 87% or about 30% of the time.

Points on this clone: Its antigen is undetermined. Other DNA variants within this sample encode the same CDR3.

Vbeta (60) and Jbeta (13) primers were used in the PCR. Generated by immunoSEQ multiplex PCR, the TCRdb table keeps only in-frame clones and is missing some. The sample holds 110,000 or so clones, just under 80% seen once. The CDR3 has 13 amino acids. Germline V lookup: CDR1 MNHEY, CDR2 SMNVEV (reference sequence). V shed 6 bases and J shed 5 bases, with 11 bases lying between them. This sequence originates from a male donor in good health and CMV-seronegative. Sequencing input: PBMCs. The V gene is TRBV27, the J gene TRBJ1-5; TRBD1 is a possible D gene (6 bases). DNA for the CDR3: TGTGCCAGCAGCCTACAGGGATATCAGCCCCAGCATTTT. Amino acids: CASSLQGYQPQHF.